The 9 T cell receptor beta chains below were found in one sample sequenced in a study of radiation and T cells in renal cell carcinoma. Sequencing was performed with immunoSEQ multiplex PCR; in TCRdb, only in-frame clones are kept and a portion is missing. The data hold approximately 70,000 clones, with about 74% observed a single time. Time point defined: blood 4 weeks post-SBRT, at nephrectomy. The treatment is: 15 Gy SBRT to primary tumor, nephrectomy 4 weeks later. Sequencing was performed on blood, taken from a patient whose treatment included radiotherapy and nephrectomy. These receptors were collected from a man aged 60 to 75 with renal cell carcinoma.

V gene TRBV7-3 combines with J gene TRBJ2-2, with 7 bases lining up with TRBD1. Germline lookup yields CDR1 SGHTA and CDR2 FQGTGA. V was clipped by 2 bases and J by 0 bases; unmatched bases: 0. This CDR3 is 15 amino acids long. CDR3 coding DNA: TGTGCCAGCAGCTTAGGACAGGCGAACACCGGGGAGCTGTTTTTT. Translating gives CASSLGQANTGELFF.

Only a few counts were recorded for this clone. As DNA, the CDR3 is TGTGCCAGCAGTGGGGTGTACGAGCAGTACTTC. Its protein product is CASSGVYEQYF. J is TRBJ2-7 and V is TRBV6-1; the D is unclear. The ends were cut back, 4 bases at V and 4 bases at J, with 5 bases in the middle. CDR3 size: 11 residues. Germline lookup yields CDR1 MNHNS and CDR2 SASEGT.

The chain is built from TRBV2 and TRBJ2-4; 9 bases are shared with TRBD2. The CDR3 spans 17 residues. J lost 0 bases, V lost 8 bases, and 11 bases had no gene match. The germline CDR1 and CDR2 sequences are SNHLY and FYNNEI. In DNA, the CDR3 is TGTGCCAGCGAAGGGGTAGCGGGAGCCACAGCCAAAAACATTCAGTACTTC. Translating gives CASEGVAGATAKNIQYF. Full variable domain (rest looked up from reference TRBV2 and TRBJ2-4): EPEVTQTPSHQVTQMGQEVILRCVPISNHLYFYWYRQILGQKVEFLVSFYNNEISEKSEIFDDQFSVERPDGSNFTLKIRSTKLEDSAMYFCASEGVAGATAKNIQYFGAGTRLSVL.

The CDR3 bases are TGTGCCAGCAGCTTAGGCAGGCTCTATGGCTACACCTTC. Its protein is CASSLGRLYGYTF. The chain uses TRBV7-2 and TRBJ1-2; D call uncertain. This CDR3 has 13 amino acids. CDR1 SGHTA and CDR2 FQGNSA come from the germline V gene. The ends were cut back, 1 base at V and 4 bases at J, with 7 bases in the middle.

The CDR3 reads CASSLDRNYGYTF. CDR3 nucleotide sequence: TGTGCCAGCAGCTTAGACAGAAACTATGGCTACACCTTC. The J gene is TRBJ1-2, the V gene TRBV11-3; D unclear. The CDR3 is 13 amino acids. The V end lost 0 bases, the J end lost 2 bases, and 4 bases lay between the germline ends. Per germline, CDR1 SGHNT and CDR2 YENEEA.

V and J are TRBV7-9 and TRBJ1-2, with 9 bases lining up with TRBD1. Germline loops: CDR1 SEHNR, CDR2 FQNEAQ (reference sequence). V lost 6 bases to trimming and J lost 6 bases; unmatched junction nucleotides: 8. The CDR3 covers 14 residues. As DNA, the CDR3 is TGTGCCAGCAGTTTATCCGGGGACAGGGATGGCTACACCTTC. Translation: CASSLSGDRDGYTF. Full variable domain (missing parts from reference TRBV7-9 and TRBJ1-2): DTGVSQNPRHKITKRGQNVTFRCDPISEHNRLYWYRQTLGQGPEFLTYFQNEAQLEKSRLLSDRFSAERPKGSFSTLEIQRTEQGDSAMYLCASSLSGDRDGYTFGSGTRLTVV.

The DNA for the CDR3 is TGTGCCAGCAGCTCCCCCCTACGAGGTCCAGGACAGCGCAATGAGCAGTTCTTC. Its protein is CASSSPLRGPGQRNEQFF. The chain has TRBV7-7 and TRBJ2-1; a weak D match, TRBD1 (6 bases). The CDR3 covers 18 residues. V was clipped by 4 bases and J by 6 bases, with 25 bases between them. The germline CDR1 and CDR2 sequences are SSHAT and FNYEAQ (reference sequence).

This clone was observed a few times. This chain connects TRBV9 to TRBJ1-2; D gene uncertain. The CDR3 loop spans 15 amino acids. Trimming shortened V by 0 bases and J by 6 bases, and 15 bases separated the two germline ends. The V gene's germline CDR1 is SGDLS and CDR2 YYNGEE. CDR3 DNA: TGTGCCAGCAGCGTAGTGAAGTGGGTGGAGAATGGCTACACCTTC. This gives the protein CASSVVKWVENGYTF.

The chain combines TRBV5-1 with TRBJ2-5; D is perhaps TRBD1 (5 bases). Between the trimmed V and J ends, which lost 1 base and 4 bases, there was a span of 14 bases. The CDR3 extends over 15 amino acids. Germline V CDR1 and CDR2: SGHRS, YFSETQ. This CDR3 reads CASSLQGRFGETQYF. CDR3 nucleotide sequence: TGCGCCAGCAGCTTGCAGGGTCGCTTCGGAGAGACCCAGTACTTC.